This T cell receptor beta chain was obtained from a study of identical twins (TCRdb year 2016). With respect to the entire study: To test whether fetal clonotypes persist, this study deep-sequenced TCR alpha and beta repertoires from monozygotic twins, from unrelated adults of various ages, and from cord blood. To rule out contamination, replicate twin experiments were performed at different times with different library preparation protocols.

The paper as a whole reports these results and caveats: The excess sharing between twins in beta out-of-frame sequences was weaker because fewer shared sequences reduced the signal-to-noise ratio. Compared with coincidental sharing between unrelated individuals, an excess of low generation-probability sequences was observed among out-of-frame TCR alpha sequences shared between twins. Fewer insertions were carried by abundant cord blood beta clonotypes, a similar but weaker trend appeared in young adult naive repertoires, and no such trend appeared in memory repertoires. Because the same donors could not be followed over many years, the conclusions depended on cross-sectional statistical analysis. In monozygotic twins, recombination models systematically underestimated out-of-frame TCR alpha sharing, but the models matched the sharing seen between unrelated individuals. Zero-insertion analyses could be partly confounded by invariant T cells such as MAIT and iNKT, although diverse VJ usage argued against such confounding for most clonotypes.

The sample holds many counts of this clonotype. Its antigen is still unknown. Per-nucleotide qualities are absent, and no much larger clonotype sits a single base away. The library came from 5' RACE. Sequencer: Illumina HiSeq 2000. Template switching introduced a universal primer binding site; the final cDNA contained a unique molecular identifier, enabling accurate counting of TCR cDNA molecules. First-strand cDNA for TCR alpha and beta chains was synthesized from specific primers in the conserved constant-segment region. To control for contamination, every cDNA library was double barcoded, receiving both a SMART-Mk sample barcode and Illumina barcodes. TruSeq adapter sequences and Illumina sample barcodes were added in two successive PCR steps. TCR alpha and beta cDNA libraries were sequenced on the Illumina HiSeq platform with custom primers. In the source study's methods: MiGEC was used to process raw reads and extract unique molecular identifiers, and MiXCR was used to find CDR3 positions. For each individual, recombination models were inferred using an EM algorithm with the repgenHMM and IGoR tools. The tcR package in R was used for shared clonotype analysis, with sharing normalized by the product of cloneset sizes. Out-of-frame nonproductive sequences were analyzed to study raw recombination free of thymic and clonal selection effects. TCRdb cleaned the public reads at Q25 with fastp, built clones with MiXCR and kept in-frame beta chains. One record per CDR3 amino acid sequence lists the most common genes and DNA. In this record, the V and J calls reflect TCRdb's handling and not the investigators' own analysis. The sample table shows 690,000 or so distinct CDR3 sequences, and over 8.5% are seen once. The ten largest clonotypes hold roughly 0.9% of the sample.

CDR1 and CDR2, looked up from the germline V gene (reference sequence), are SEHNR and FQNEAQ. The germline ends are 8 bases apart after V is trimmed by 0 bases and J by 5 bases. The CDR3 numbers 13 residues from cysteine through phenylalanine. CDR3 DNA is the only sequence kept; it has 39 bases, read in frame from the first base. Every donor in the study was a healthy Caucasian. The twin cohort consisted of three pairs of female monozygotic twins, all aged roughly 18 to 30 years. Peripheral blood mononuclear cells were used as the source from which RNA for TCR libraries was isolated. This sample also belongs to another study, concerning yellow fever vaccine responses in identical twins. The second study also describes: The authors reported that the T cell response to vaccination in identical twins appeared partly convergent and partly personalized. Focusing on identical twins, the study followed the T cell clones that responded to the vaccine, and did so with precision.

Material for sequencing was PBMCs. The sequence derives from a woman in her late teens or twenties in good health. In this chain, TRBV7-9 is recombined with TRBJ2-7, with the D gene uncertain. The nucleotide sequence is TGTGCCAGCAGCTTAGCCAACAAGCACGAGCAGTACTTC. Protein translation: CASSLANKHEQYF.